Reported below is one T cell receptor (beta chain). The antigen remains unidentified. With 5 bases removed from V and 7 bases from J, the gap between germline ends came to 9 bases. The CDR3 has 12 residues. Germline CDR1 is SEHNR and CDR2 is FQNEAQ (reference sequence). This specimen belongs to a study of T cell responses to AZD1222 COVID-19 vaccine. The study's findings and limits: None of the repertoires were sampled until the peak T cell response had passed.

The method was immunoSEQ multiplex PCR; TCRdb's version includes in-frame clones alone and lacks a portion of them. The profile covers 110,000 to 150,000 clones, with 93% appearing a single time and around 1% taken by the ten largest. Sequences were derived from peripheral blood, sampled on day 0 of MenACWY control vaccination. The clonotype was recovered from an adult in good health. The V gene is TRBV7-9, the J gene TRBJ1-5, with D perhaps TRBD1 (5 bases). CDR3 region: CASSQWGQPQHF. The CDR3 bases are TGTGCCAGCAGCCAATGGGGCCAGCCCCAGCATTTT. Full variable domain (rest looked up from reference TRBV7-9 and TRBJ1-5): DTGVSQNPRHKITKRGQNVTFRCDPISEHNRLYWYRQTLGQGPEFLTYFQNEAQLEKSRLLSDRFSAERPKGSFSTLEIQRTEQGDSAMYLCASSQWGQPQHFGDGTRLSIL.